The 22 T cell receptor beta chains presented below share a single source sample, sequenced in a study of cytomegalovirus exposure and HLA in healthy donors. Primers: 60 Vbeta forward and 13 Jbeta reverse. Assay: immunoSEQ multiplex PCR; the TCRdb copy retains only in-frame clones and omits some. The profile shows just under 250,000 clones, 82% of them singletons. Sample: PBMCs. The receptor set was obtained from a woman in her thirties or forties in good health and CMV-seropositive.

J is TRBJ2-1 and V is TRBV15, with a possible D match to TRBD2 (6 bases). The CDR3 runs to 19 residues. The V end was cut by 1 base, the J end by 0 bases, with 19 bases between. CDR1 and CDR2 (germline): LNHNV, YYDKDF (reference sequence). The CDR3 nucleotides read TGTGCCACCAGCAGAGGACTAGTATGGGTAGTGGGCTCCTACAATGAGCAGTTCTTC. Its translation is CATSRGLVWVVGSYNEQFF.

The chain couples TRBV19 to TRBJ2-7, with D perhaps matching TRBD1 (6 bases). Germline-derived CDR1 and CDR2 are LNHDA and SQIVND (reference sequence). The CDR3 covers 14 residues. The ends were cut back, 5 bases at V and 1 base at J, with 12 bases in the middle. The CDR3 here is CASSPLQGSYEQYF. The CDR3 coding sequence is TGTGCCAGTAGTCCACTACAGGGATCCTACGAGCAGTACTTC.

The chain combines TRBV5-6 with TRBJ2-5, with 9 bases aligning to TRBD2. After removal of 4 bases from V and 5 bases from J, the junction contained 9 bases not matched to a gene. Germline lookup yields CDR1 SGHDT and CDR2 YYEEEE. The CDR3 loop spans 15 amino acids. The CDR3: CASSSVGTSFETQYF. DNA for the CDR3: TGTGCCAGCAGCAGCGTAGGGACTAGCTTTGAGACCCAGTACTTC.

The chain joins TRBV19 to TRBJ2-1; no definite D call. V was pared by 5 bases and J by 5 bases, with 7 bases between. The germline V gene encodes CDR1 LNHDA and CDR2 SQIVND (reference sequence). This CDR3 is 12 amino acids long. The CDR3 nucleotides are TGTGCCAGTAGTCCTGGGCACAATGAGCAGTTCTTC. This gives the protein CASSPGHNEQFF.

The chain couples TRBV27 to TRBJ2-7; TRBD2 matches 9 bases. Germline V gene lookup returns CDR1 MNHEY and CDR2 SMNVEV (reference sequence). The CDR3 has 15 residues. V dropped 4 bases and J dropped 0; count of bases not matched to a gene: 4. The CDR3 is CASSSPLAGSYEQYF. CDR3 nucleotides: TGTGCCAGCAGTTCCCCACTAGCGGGCTCCTACGAGCAGTACTTC.

This chain links TRBV6-1 with TRBJ2-1, with D possibly TRBD1 on 5 matching bases. Germline V lookup: CDR1 MNHNS, CDR2 SASEGT. V was cut by 6 bases and J by 6 bases, with 18 bases left in between. The CDR3 consists of 15 residues. The CDR3 DNA sequence: TGTGCCAGCAGCAACTACAGGTTAGGATCCAATGAGCAGTTCTTC. Its translation: CASSNYRLGSNEQFF.

In its sample, this clone was seen once. This chain uses TRBV7-2 with TRBJ2-3, with TRBD1 matching 7 bases. The CDR3 loop spans 15 amino acids. Trimming cost V 5 bases and J 4 bases; bases outside gene matches: 9. Looked up from germline, CDR1 is SGHTA and CDR2 is FQGNSA. In DNA form, the CDR3 reads TGTGCCAGCAGCAAGACAGGGAGTATCGCAGATACGCAGTATTTT. The encoded protein is CASSKTGSIADTQYF.

The chain joins TRBV27 to TRBJ1-1; 10 bases are a match to TRBD1. The CDR3 sequence is 15 residues long. Germline assignment: CDR1 MNHEY and CDR2 SMNVEV (reference sequence). V shed 0 bases, J shed 5 bases, and the junction held 3 bases outside the gene matches. DNA of the CDR3: TGTGCCAGCAGTTTATCGGGACAGGGGATGACTGAAGCTTTCTTT. It codes for CASSLSGQGMTEAFF.

As regards this clone: The sample carries other DNA sequences with the same CDR3. V and J are TRBV9 and TRBJ1-1, with D tentatively TRBD1 (5 bases). Germline assignment: CDR1 SGDLS and CDR2 YYNGEE. V was pared by 0 bases and J by 3 bases, with 6 bases between. The CDR3 has 13 amino acids. CDR3 protein: CASSVEGDTEAFF. In DNA form, the CDR3 reads TGTGCCAGCAGCGTAGAAGGGGACACTGAAGCTTTCTTT.

The chain is built from TRBV6-1 and TRBJ2-3; D is possibly TRBD2 (5 bases). The CDR3 is 15 residues long. Trimming removed 6 bases from V and 2 bases from J, with 15 bases in between. Per germline, CDR1 MNHNS and CDR2 SASEGT. The CDR3 is CASSQTTRPTDTQYF. In DNA, the CDR3 is TGTGCCAGCAGCCAGACTACCCGCCCCACAGATACGCAGTATTTT.

This chain joins TRBV20-1 and TRBJ2-3, with D possibly matching TRBD2 (5 bases). V lost 5 bases, J lost 6 bases, and 9 bases lay in between. CDR3 size: 11 residues. Looked up from germline, CDR1 is DFQATT and CDR2 is SNEGSKA (reference sequence). In DNA, the CDR3 is TGCAGTGCTCGGACTTTGGATACGCAGTATTTT. Its translation is CSARTLDTQYF.

On this clone itself: An end of the junction does not agree with germline; a read error may underlie this. Other DNA sequences in the same sample also yield this CDR3. This rearrangement joins TRBV2 to TRBJ2-7; the match to TRBD1 covers 8 bases. CDR1 and CDR2 (germline): SNHLY, FYNNEI. The length of the CDR3 is 16 residues. The CDR3 DNA reads as TGCGCCAGCAGTGATGCCCGACAGGGGTCCACCTACGAGCAGTACTTC. Its translation is CASSDARQGSTYEQYF.

The chain joins TRBV30 to TRBJ2-5; 8 positions agree with TRBD1. The V gene end was trimmed by 4 bases and the J gene end by 5 bases; junction bases not matched to a gene: 9. There are 14 residues in the CDR3. Germline CDR1 reads GTSNPN; CDR2 reads SVGIG (reference sequence). CDR3 in amino acids: CAWTQTGAKETQYF. For the CDR3, the DNA is TGTGCCTGGACTCAGACAGGGGCCAAGGAGACCCAGTACTTC.

This clone has only a few counts. The chain joins TRBV18 to TRBJ2-2, with TRBD2 matching 11 bases. The CDR3 runs to 17 residues. Germline V CDR1 and CDR2: KGHSH, LQKENI. The J segment lost 0 bases and the V segment lost 3 bases, leaving 3 bases of the junction unmatched. The CDR3 here is CASSPRTSGSNTGELFF. The CDR3 region has the DNA TGTGCCAGCTCACCGAGGACTAGCGGGTCGAACACCGGGGAGCTGTTTTTT. The full variable domain, in which reference TRBV18 and TRBJ2-2 provide the parts outside the CDR3, is NAGVMQNPRHLVRRRGQEARLRCSPMKGHSHVYWYRQLPEEGLKFMVYLQKENIIDESGMPKERFSAEFPKEGPSILRIQQVVRGDSAAYFCASSPRTSGSNTGELFFGEGSRLTVL.

The rearrangement links TRBV2 to TRBJ2-1, with 12 bases fitting TRBD1. Germline loops: CDR1 SNHLY, CDR2 FYNNEI. The CDR3 covers 21 residues. Losses at the gene ends were 6 bases for V and 4 bases for J; bases not matched to a gene: 22. The CDR3 region has the DNA TGTGCCAGCAGCCAAACTCGATACCGGGACAGGGGGCCAGGTTCGTACAATGAGCAGTTCTTC. This codes for CASSQTRYRDRGPGSYNEQFF.

This chain uses TRBV6-5 with TRBJ1-2; D gene unclear. This CDR3 has 15 residues. The V end was cut by 10 bases, the J end by 2 bases, with 20 bases between. Germline-derived CDR1 and CDR2 are MNHEY and SVGAGI. CDR3 region: CATQGRGNLNYGYTF. The CDR3 nucleotides are TGTGCCACTCAAGGGAGAGGGAATTTAAACTATGGCTACACCTTC.

The genes are TRBV6-1 and TRBJ1-4, with 10 nucleotides matching TRBD1. CDR3 size: 16 residues. With 1 base clipped from V and 6 bases from J, the junction kept 5 bases outside the gene matches. Germline V lookup: CDR1 MNHNS, CDR2 SASEGT. The chain's CDR3 is CASSEGPGTGDEKLFF. Written as DNA, the CDR3 is TGTGCCAGCAGTGAAGGACCCGGGACAGGGGATGAAAAACTGTTTTTT.

The chain links TRBV6-5 to TRBJ1-4; D unresolved. Trimming cost V 0 bases and J 11 bases, with 16 bases left between them. CDR3 length equals 15 residues. Germline lookup yields CDR1 MNHEY and CDR2 SVGAGI. The chain's CDR3 is CASSYSIEGRMKLFF. CDR3 DNA: TGTGCCAGCAGTTACTCGATAGAGGGTAGGATGAAACTGTTTTTT.

The chain carries TRBV11-2 and TRBJ2-5; the match to TRBD1 covers 10 bases. Germline V gene sequence: CDR1 SGHAT, CDR2 FQNNGV. The ends lost 1 base at V and 3 bases at J; junction bases unmatched: 5. The length of the CDR3 is 16 residues. In DNA, the CDR3 is TGTGCCAGCAGCTTAGGATGGACAGGGGGGAAAGAGACCCAGTACTTC. This codes for CASSLGWTGGKETQYF.

The rearrangement joins TRBV27 to TRBJ2-7; D possibly corresponds to TRBD1 (6 bases). V was cut by 4 bases and J by 2 bases, with 21 bases left in between. In germline, CDR1 is MNHEY, CDR2 SMNVEV (reference sequence). The CDR3 totals 17 residues. CDR3: CASSSNFYRVLAYEQYF. CDR3 DNA sequence: TGTGCCAGCAGTTCCAACTTCTACAGGGTTCTCGCCTACGAGCAGTACTTC.

The chain couples TRBV4-1 to TRBJ2-3; 10 bases agree with TRBD2. The V gene's germline CDR1 is MGHRA and CDR2 YSYEKL. V dropped 4 bases and J dropped 3; count of bases not matched to a gene: 4. The CDR3 is 15 residues long. In nucleotides, the CDR3 is TGCGCCAGCAGCCTCTTACTAGCGGGGACAGATACGCAGTATTTT. Translating gives CASSLLLAGTDTQYF.

The V and J genes are TRBV4-3 and TRBJ2-2; 9 nucleotides align to TRBD2. V gave up 4 bases and J gave up 5 bases; unmatched junction bases: 14. The CDR3 sequence is 18 residues long. Germline CDR1 LGHNA, CDR2 YSLEER. This chain's CDR3 is CASSPKTGTAGGTGELFF. CDR3 in DNA: TGCGCCAGCAGCCCGAAAACAGGGACAGCGGGAGGAACCGGGGAGCTGTTTTTT.